Following are 15 T cell receptor beta chains from one sample sequenced in a study of blood T cell repertoires in COVID-19. Sequencing used immunoSEQ multiplex PCR; TCRdb keeps in-frame clones, though not all of them. The table records about 360,000 clones, more than 85% of them present only once. Material for sequencing was peripheral blood. The source is a human donor in a cohort sampled during active COVID-19.

V gene TRBV11-3 combines with J gene TRBJ2-5, with 7 bases identical to TRBD2. J gave up 4 bases and V 1 base, and 9 bases lay outside the gene matches. The CDR3 consists of 16 residues. The germline V gene encodes CDR1 SGHNT and CDR2 YENEEA. The CDR3 region has the DNA TGTGCCAGCAGCTTAGGCGGGAGTTCTAGCGGAGAGACCCAGTACTTC. Translated, it gives CASSLGGSSSGETQYF. Supplemented by reference TRBV11-3 and TRBJ2-5, the full variable domain reads EAGVVQSPRYKIIEKKQPVAFWCNPISGHNTLYWYLQNLGQGPELLIRYENEEAVDDSQLPKDRFSAERLKGVDSTLKIQPAELGDSAVYLCASSLGGSSSGETQYFGPGTRLLVL.

The CDR3 is CASSFHQGGFGNTIYF. Here the CDR3 DNA reads TGTGCCAGCAGTTTCCATCAGGGTGGATTTGGAAACACCATATATTTT. This chain joins TRBV28 and TRBJ1-3; the D gene is possibly TRBD1 (5 bases). Germline loops: CDR1 MDHEN, CDR2 SYDVKM. Trimming cost V 3 bases and J 3 bases, with 15 bases left between them. This CDR3 spans 16 amino acids.

This clone was observed once. This chain connects TRBV4-1 to TRBJ2-2, with D maybe TRBD2 (5 bases). V was trimmed by 5 bases and J by 5 bases, leaving 18 bases between them. From germline, CDR1 is MGHRA and CDR2 YSYEKL. This CDR3 comprises 16 residues. The CDR3 nucleotides read TGCGCCAGCAGCTCCCTAGGGCGAGGGAATACCGGGGAGCTGTTTTTT. The encoded protein is CASSSLGRGNTGELFF.

The chain couples TRBV4-1 to TRBJ2-7, with D perhaps matching TRBD1 (6 bases). Trimming removed 1 base at V and 5 bases at J, with 6 bases between. The CDR3 has 12 residues. Germline CDR1 reads MGHRA; CDR2 reads YSYEKL. The CDR3 nucleotides read TGCGCCAGCAGCCAAGCAGGGGACGAGCAGTACTTC. The encoded protein is CASSQAGDEQYF.

The chain carries TRBV18 and TRBJ2-7; D might be TRBD1 (5 bases). Trimming cost V 4 bases and J 2 bases, with 6 bases left between them. This CDR3 spans 12 amino acids. CDR1 is KGHSH and CDR2 is LQKENI in the germline V gene. The CDR3 region has the DNA TGTGCCAGCTCACGGGGCACCTACGAGCAGTACTTC. Translating it yields CASSRGTYEQYF.

The chain has TRBV9 and TRBJ2-2; 9 bases align to TRBD2. This CDR3 contains 14 residues. The V and J ends lost 2 bases and 8 bases, in that order; junction bases with no gene match: 4. The germline V gene has CDR1 SGDLS and CDR2 YYNGEE. The CDR3 region is CASSVGLAFGELFF. DNA for the CDR3: TGTGCCAGCAGCGTGGGACTAGCTTTTGGGGAGCTGTTTTTT. Looking up the rest from reference TRBV9 and TRBJ2-2 gives the full variable domain: DSGVTQTPKHLITATGQRVTLRCSPRSGDLSVYWYQQSLDQGLQFLIQYYNGEERAKGNILERFSAQQFPDLHSELNLSSLELGDSALYFCASSVGLAFGELFFGEGSRLTVL.

This rearrangement joins TRBV15 to TRBJ2-7; D uncertain. Per germline, CDR1 LNHNV and CDR2 YYDKDF (reference sequence). Deletions cut 2 bases from V and 7 bases from J, with 12 bases between. CDR3 length: 13 amino acids. CDR3 amino acids: CATSRSVSLEQYF. The CDR3 bases are TGTGCCACCAGCAGAAGCGTCTCTCTGGAGCAGTACTTC. Combining the CDR3 with reference TRBV15 and TRBJ2-7 gives the whole variable domain DAMVIQNPRYQVTQFGKPVTLSCSQTLNHNVMYWYQQKSSQAPKLLFHYYDKDFNNEADTPDNFQSRRPNTSFCFLDIRSPGLGDTAMYLCATSRSVSLEQYFGPGTRLTVT.

The chain links TRBV28 to TRBJ2-3; no clear D gene. V was shortened by 3 bases and J by 6 bases, with 10 bases between the two germline ends. Germline lookup yields CDR1 MDHEN and CDR2 SYDVKM. The CDR3 is 13 amino acids. CDR3 DNA: TGTGCCAGCAGTTTTACAGCCCGGGATACGCAGTATTTT. Residues: CASSFTARDTQYF.

The J gene is TRBJ1-1, the V gene TRBV2; 10 nucleotides align to TRBD1. Germline assignment: CDR1 SNHLY and CDR2 FYNNEI. Trimming removed 6 bases from V and 5 bases from J; junction bases left unmatched: 6. This CDR3 has 14 residues. This CDR3 reads CASSAGTGDTEAFF. Written as DNA, the CDR3 is TGTGCCAGCAGCGCCGGGACAGGGGATACTGAAGCTTTCTTT.

The rearrangement links TRBV9 to TRBJ1-1; tentatively, D is TRBD1 (5 bases). The CDR3 has 14 amino acids. Trimming stripped 0 bases from V and 1 base from J, with 7 bases between. The germline gives CDR1 SGDLS, CDR2 YYNGEE. The CDR3 here is CASSVGQPNTEAFF. The CDR3 DNA reads as TGTGCCAGCAGCGTAGGACAGCCGAACACTGAAGCTTTCTTT.

V usage is TRBV7-9 and J usage is TRBJ2-3, with a tentative D call TRBD2 (6 bases). The germline CDR1 and CDR2 sequences are SEHNR and FQNEAQ (reference sequence). The CDR3 is 13 amino acids. The V and J ends lost 3 bases and 4 bases respectively, with 8 bases between them. The DNA for the CDR3 is TGTGCCAGCAGCTTGGAGGGTCCAGATACGCAGTATTTT. Translation: CASSLEGPDTQYF.

This rearrangement joins TRBV6-5 to TRBJ1-2; 9 positions match TRBD1. The CDR3 spans 12 residues. The junction had 2 bases not matched to a gene; V was cut back by 8 bases and J by 4 bases. Germline V lookup: CDR1 MNHEY, CDR2 SVGAGI. The CDR3, as DNA: TGTGCCAGCGGGGGACAGGGCTATGGCTACACCTTC. It specifies CASGGQGYGYTF.

The chain joins TRBV6-5 to TRBJ1-1; tentatively, D is TRBD1 (6 bases). Trimming left V 7 bases short and J 3 bases short, with 12 bases between. CDR1 MNHEY and CDR2 SVGAGI come from the germline V gene. This CDR3 has 13 amino acids. The CDR3: CASTNRADTEAFF. The CDR3 DNA reads as TGTGCCAGCACAAACAGGGCCGACACTGAAGCTTTCTTT.

The chain is built from TRBV11-3 and TRBJ2-5; 7 positions agree with TRBD1. The V gene's germline CDR1 is SGHNT and CDR2 YENEEA. The CDR3 has 14 residues. J lost 5 bases, V lost 0 bases, and 3 bases had no gene match. CDR3 in DNA: TGTGCCAGCAGCTTAGAAGGGGGCCGGGAGACCCAGTACTTC. It is translated as CASSLEGGRETQYF.

With regard to this clone: Other DNA sequences in this specimen translate into the identical CDR3. This chain joins TRBV5-1 and TRBJ2-3; TRBD2 aligns across 12 bases. The J segment lost 2 bases and the V segment lost 2 bases, leaving 3 bases of the junction unmatched. The CDR3 has 16 amino acids. The germline V gene encodes CDR1 SGHRS and CDR2 YFSETQ. CDR3 residues: CASSLGLAGFTDTQYF. The CDR3 DNA sequence: TGCGCCAGCAGCTTAGGACTAGCGGGGTTCACAGATACGCAGTATTTT.